This T cell receptor (beta chain) originates from a study of blood T cell repertoires in COVID-19. Study background: COVID-19 samples collected from the United States, Italy and Spain covered acute and convalescent phases. T cells, B-cell-depleted T cells, or PBMCs supplied cDNA or gDNA.

In germline, CDR1 is MNHEY, CDR2 SVGAGI. The V and J ends lost 6 bases and 3 bases, in that order; junction bases with no gene match: 5. The CDR3 contains 15 residues. Per the original methods: The authors estimated nucleated cell counts from reference gene primer amplification. Assay used: immunoSEQ multiplex PCR; TCRdb lists only in-frame clones, some missing. V and J calls and clone size are copied from that table; D and trimming were computed from the DNA. In the table there are around 350,000 clones, about 87% of which are singletons. The chain employs TRBV6-5 and TRBJ2-5, with 12 bases fitting TRBD2. The origin of this receptor is a human donor in a cohort sampled during active COVID-19. The source material was peripheral blood. The CDR3: CASRNRLAGEETQYF. CDR3 DNA sequence: TGTGCCAGCAGGAATAGACTAGCGGGGGAAGAGACCCAGTACTTC.